The clone carrying this T cell receptor (beta chain) turned up a few times. Profiling relied on immunoSEQ multiplex PCR, and the TCRdb table lists in-frame clones only, not all of them. The repertoire has about 81,000 clones, 75% to 90% of them found once; the top ten carry approximately 0.22%. This record comes from a study of OX40 agonist ivuxolimab in advanced cancers. Germline values: CDR1 SGDLS, CDR2 YYNGEE. The CDR3 covers 13 residues. After removal of 3 bases from V and 5 bases from J, the junction contained 3 bases not matched to a gene. The input for sequencing was CD4+ or CD8+ T cells sorted from blood, taken in a trial of the OX40 agonist ivuxolimab. This clonotype was obtained from an adult with an advanced solid tumor such as melanoma, head and neck, liver or kidney cancer. The V gene is TRBV9, the J gene TRBJ1-1, with 8 nucleotides matching TRBD1. In DNA form, the CDR3 reads TGTGCCAGCAGCGCCAGGGGGCGTACTGAAGCTTTCTTT. It yields the protein CASSARGRTEAFF.